This entry lists 24 T cell receptor beta chains sequenced from one sample in a study of blood T cell repertoires in COVID-19. Sequenced by immunoSEQ multiplex PCR; TCRdb stores in-frame clones only, minus some. The data contain under 200,000 clones, approximately 86% of them seen just once; the ten biggest clones take up 20% to 25%. Sequences were obtained from PBMCs or T cells enriched from blood (not recorded which). The receptor source for this set is a middle-aged woman in a cohort exposed to, infected with or recovered from COVID-19 (not recorded which).

The gene calls are TRBV7-2 and TRBJ1-6; D is undetermined. Trimming stripped 5 bases from V and 7 bases from J, with 15 bases between. The CDR3 is 15 residues long. The germline V gene has CDR1 SGHTA and CDR2 FQGNSA. The CDR3 DNA reads as TGTGCCAGCAGCCTGGTTTGGGAGGCCAATTCACCCCTCCACTTT. Translation gives CASSLVWEANSPLHF.

The chain employs TRBV30 and TRBJ1-4; D ambiguous. The ends were cut back, 0 bases at V and 0 bases at J, with 11 bases in the middle. Germline loops: CDR1 GTSNPN, CDR2 SVGIG (reference sequence). CDR3 length: 16 residues. The CDR3 region has the DNA TGTGCCTGGAGTGTAACCCCCCTAGCAACTAATGAAAAACTGTTTTTT. Amino acids: CAWSVTPLATNEKLFF.

Sample share makes this clone medium-sized. The chain carries TRBV5-8 and TRBJ1-6; TRBD1 might be the D (6 bases). CDR1 is SGHTS, CDR2 YDEGEE, per germline. There are 13 residues in the CDR3. The ends were cut back, 5 bases at V and 10 bases at J, with 13 bases in the middle. In nucleotides, the CDR3 is TGTGCCAGCAGAACAGGGATAGGGTCACCCCTCCACTTT. This translates into CASRTGIGSPLHF.

The CDR3 DNA reads TGTGCCAGCAGCCACCCGGGGAGGGGCCGCTACGAGCAGTACTTC. Encoded protein: CASSHPGRGRYEQYF. The chain is built from TRBV6-2 or TRBV6-3 and TRBJ2-7; 7 positions match TRBD2. This CDR3 comprises 15 residues. Germline values: CDR1 MNHEY, CDR2 SVGEGT. The junction had 11 bases not matched to a gene; V was cut back by 6 bases and J by 3 bases.

CDR3 coding DNA: TGTGCCAGCAGCTTAGAGGAGGGCGAGCAGTACTTC. Protein sequence: CASSLEEGEQYF. This sequence joins TRBV11-3 and TRBJ2-7; D is perhaps TRBD2 (6 bases). Trimming took off 0 bases at V and 6 bases at J, with 6 bases between the two ends. Germline values: CDR1 SGHNT, CDR2 YENEEA. CDR3 length equals 12 residues.

J is TRBJ1-5 and V is TRBV4-2, with D hard to call. The CDR3 has 16 residues. CDR1 and CDR2 from the germline V gene are LGHNA and YNFKEQ. V lost 0 bases and J 7 bases, leaving 16 bases between the germline ends. CDR3 protein: CASSQESAGVGQPQHF. As DNA, the CDR3 is TGTGCCAGCAGCCAAGAGAGCGCCGGGGTAGGGCAGCCCCAGCATTTT.

The DNA of the CDR3 is TGCGCCAGCAGCCAGGCCGGGACAGGGAGCACCGGGGAGCTGTTTTTT. Amino acids: CASSQAGTGSTGELFF. The chain uses TRBV4-1 and TRBJ2-2, with 9 bases fitting TRBD1. The CDR3 runs to 16 residues. J lost 4 bases, V lost 3 bases, and 6 bases had no gene match. The V gene's germline CDR1 is MGHRA and CDR2 YSYEKL.

The chain joins TRBV4-1 to TRBJ1-1; 7 nucleotides align to TRBD1. The CDR3 is 15 residues long. J gave up 3 bases and V 2 bases, and 6 bases lay outside the gene matches. Per germline, CDR1 MGHRA and CDR2 YSYEKL. CDR3 amino acids: CASSQLRGEDTEAFF. The CDR3 DNA follows: TGCGCCAGCAGCCAACTCAGGGGGGAGGACACTGAAGCTTTCTTT.

The J gene is TRBJ1-2, the V gene TRBV5-1; 8 bases agree with TRBD1. V was clipped by 1 base and J by 6 bases; unmatched bases: 11. CDR1 is SGHRS and CDR2 is YFSETQ in the germline V gene. The CDR3 is 16 residues long. For the CDR3, the DNA is TGCGCCAGCAGCTTGTTGCGAGGTCAGGGGGCGGATGGCTACACCTTC. Translated, it gives CASSLLRGQGADGYTF.

The chain recombines TRBV5-1 with TRBJ1-1, with D perhaps TRBD1 (5 bases). The CDR3 contains 14 residues. Trimming cost V 0 bases and J 1 base, with 7 bases left between them. In germline, CDR1 is SGHRS, CDR2 YFSETQ. CDR3 sequence: CASSLAGENTEAFF. The CDR3 DNA reads as TGCGCCAGCAGCTTGGCGGGGGAGAACACTGAAGCTTTCTTT.

The genes are TRBV11-2 and TRBJ2-1, with 8 bases fitting TRBD2. V gave up 4 bases and J gave up 2 bases; unmatched junction bases: 7. This CDR3 spans 16 amino acids. Germline CDR1 SGHAT, CDR2 FQNNGV. CDR3 bases: TGTGCCAGCAGCTACCCCCCGGGACTAGCCTACAATGAGCAGTTCTTC. It encodes CASSYPPGLAYNEQFF.

The CDR3 protein is CASSWTSSYNEQFF. CDR3 DNA sequence: TGTGCCAGCAGTTGGACATCATCCTACAATGAGCAGTTCTTC. The V and J genes are TRBV27 and TRBJ2-1; a possible D gene is TRBD1 (5 bases). V shed 4 bases and J shed 1 base, with 8 bases lying between them. The V gene's germline CDR1 is MNHEY and CDR2 SMNVEV (reference sequence). The CDR3 is made up of 14 amino acids.

This chain uses TRBV7-2 with TRBJ2-2; D perhaps matches TRBD1 (6 bases). Trimming removed 3 bases from V and 5 bases from J, with 10 bases in between. The V gene's germline CDR1 is SGHTA and CDR2 FQGNSA. The CDR3 totals 14 residues. The chain's CDR3 is CASSLYRATGELFF. DNA for the CDR3: TGTGCCAGCAGCTTGTACAGGGCTACCGGGGAGCTGTTTTTT.

The CDR3 here is CASSALIPGDSPLHF. CDR3 DNA sequence: TGCGCCAGCAGTGCCCTAATACCCGGGGATTCACCCCTCCACTTT. The rearrangement uses TRBV23-1 and TRBJ1-6; D call uncertain. TRBV23-1 is an open reading frame whose function is uncertain. Trimming left V 5 bases short and J 8 bases short, with 16 bases between. The CDR3 totals 15 residues.

This clone was detected only once. The chain carries TRBV7-2 and TRBJ2-7; 8 bases agree with TRBD2. Germline values: CDR1 SGHTA, CDR2 FQGNSA. This CDR3 is 16 amino acids long. V lost 5 bases to trimming and J lost 1 base; unmatched junction nucleotides: 10. The CDR3 reads CASSVSGTSTSYEQYF. Here the CDR3 DNA reads TGTGCCAGCAGCGTCTCCGGGACTAGTACTTCCTACGAGCAGTACTTC. Using reference TRBV7-2 and TRBJ2-7 for the parts outside the CDR3, the full variable domain is GAGVSQSPSNKVTEKGKDVELRCDPISGHTALYWYRQSLGQGLEFLIYFQGNSAPDKSGLPSDRFSAERTGGSVSTLTIQRTQQEDSAVYLCASSVSGTSTSYEQYFGPGTRLTVT.

The chain employs TRBV20-1 and TRBJ1-2, with D tentatively TRBD1 (5 bases). The CDR3 has 11 amino acids. Trimming shortened V by 7 bases and J by 8 bases, and 14 bases separated the two germline ends. Germline V gene lookup returns CDR1 DFQATT and CDR2 SNEGSKA (reference sequence). The CDR3 here is CSVARWGGYTF. Here the CDR3 DNA reads TGCAGTGTTGCGCGGTGGGGCGGCTACACCTTC.

This CDR3 reads CASSLGSRQGKTEAFF. CDR3 DNA: TGTGCCAGCAGCTTAGGCTCCAGACAGGGCAAGACTGAAGCTTTCTTT. The chain couples TRBV11-2 to TRBJ1-1; 7 positions agree with TRBD1. The trim removed 1 base at V and 5 bases at J, leaving 10 bases unmatched. The CDR3 runs to 16 residues. Germline CDR1 SGHAT, CDR2 FQNNGV.

The CDR3 reads CASSQGFRGTNEKLFF. In DNA form, the CDR3 reads TGCGCCAGCAGCCAGGGGTTTCGGGGGACTAATGAAAAACTGTTTTTT. The rearrangement joins TRBV4-1 to TRBJ1-4; weak D call: TRBD1 (5 bases). The CDR3 runs to 16 residues. The V gene lost 3 bases and the J gene lost 2 bases, with 13 bases spanning the gap. Germline V lookup: CDR1 MGHRA, CDR2 YSYEKL.

The J gene is TRBJ1-2, the V gene TRBV11-2; maybe TRBD1 (6 bases). The CDR3 has 14 residues. The ends were cut back, 5 bases at V and 4 bases at J, with 14 bases in the middle. Germline CDR1 and CDR2: SGHAT and FQNNGV. The CDR3 reads CASSRAQGSYGYTF. The DNA for the CDR3 is TGTGCCAGCAGCCGAGCCCAGGGGTCCTATGGCTACACCTTC.

This chain connects TRBV11-2 to TRBJ2-7, with TRBD1 matching 9 bases. The CDR3 loop spans 16 amino acids. The ends lost 2 bases at V and 1 base at J; junction bases unmatched: 6. Germline V lookup: CDR1 SGHAT, CDR2 FQNNGV. This CDR3 reads CASSLIGGTGSYEQYF. The CDR3 DNA sequence: TGTGCCAGCAGCTTAATAGGCGGGACAGGGTCCTACGAGCAGTACTTC.

This sequence joins TRBV5-4 and TRBJ1-3; 8 nucleotides align to TRBD1. Trimming took 4 bases from V and 2 from J; bases not matched to a gene: 5. This CDR3 has 15 amino acids. In germline, CDR1 is SGHNT, CDR2 YYREEE (reference sequence). The CDR3 protein is CASSERTGPGNTIYF. CDR3 sequence (DNA): TGTGCCAGCAGCGAGAGGACAGGGCCTGGAAACACCATATATTTT.

With regard to this clone: Other DNA sequences in this specimen translate into the identical CDR3. The rearrangement uses TRBV12-3 or TRBV12-4 and TRBJ2-5; the D gene is possibly TRBD1 (8 bases). V lost 5 bases and J lost 5, with 12 bases in between. The CDR3 sequence is 13 residues long. The CDR3 sequence is CASSTGGGETQYF. The CDR3 DNA follows: TGTGCCAGCAGTACAGGGGGGGGTGAGACCCAGTACTTC.

V is TRBV21-1 and J is TRBJ2-6; TRBD2 is the table's D call and was not checked against the DNA. TRBV21-1 is a pseudogene segment. CDR3 size: 22 residues. CDR3 bases: TGTGCCAGCAGCCCAATTTTTGCCCCGTCTGGGGGGGTTAGTCCTGGGGCCAACGTCCTGACTTTC. Encoded protein: CASSPIFAPSGGVSPGANVLTF.

This clone was seen a few times. This chain uses TRBV19 with TRBJ2-1, with 11 positions matching TRBD2. Germline V CDR1 and CDR2: LNHDA, SQIVND (reference sequence). This CDR3 is 14 amino acids long. J lost 6 bases, V lost 7 bases, and 5 bases had no gene match. CDR3 protein: CASTETSGANEQFF. DNA for the CDR3: TGTGCCAGTACGGAGACTAGCGGGGCCAATGAGCAGTTCTTC.